Following are 26 T cell receptor beta chains from one sample sequenced in a study of graft-versus-host responses after intestinal transplantation. Here immunoSEQ multiplex PCR was the method, and the copy in TCRdb shows in-frame clones only, minus some. The sample contains 35,000 to 45,000 clones, 90% to 95% of which appear only once. The sample in question was PBMCs, obtained 524 days after transplant. All receptors derive from a human patient who received an intestinal transplant, so some T cells may come from the graft donor.

The V gene is TRBV9, the J gene TRBJ1-1, with no clear D. From germline, CDR1 is SGDLS and CDR2 YYNGEE. The CDR3 has 13 residues. Trimming removed 4 bases from V and 1 base from J, with 8 bases in between. The CDR3 loop reads CASSPRQNTEAFF. The CDR3 coding sequence is TGTGCCAGCAGCCCCCGACAGAACACTGAAGCTTTCTTT.

This clone was picked up one time. The sample holds other DNA sequences that translate to the same CDR3. The chain combines TRBV7-3 with TRBJ2-7; D remains unclear. The length of the CDR3 is 13 residues. Germline CDR1 reads SGHTA; CDR2 reads FQGTGA. Trimming took off 4 bases at V and 7 bases at J, with 14 bases between the two ends. DNA for the CDR3: TGTGCCAGCAGCTCCGGACCTCGAGGAGAGCAGTACTTC. It is translated as CASSSGPRGEQYF.

This clone was counted a few times. The rearrangement links TRBV7-6 to TRBJ2-2; D is uncertain. Germline CDR1 and CDR2: SGHVS and FNYEAQ. This CDR3 has 13 amino acids. With 1 base removed from V and 4 bases from J, the gap between germline ends came to 4 bases. Written as DNA, the CDR3 is TGTGCCAGCAGCTTAGACACCACCGGGGAGCTGTTTTTT. Translation: CASSLDTTGELFF.

J is TRBJ2-7 and V is TRBV4-1; D may match TRBD1 or TRBD2 (5 bases each). The germline gives CDR1 MGHRA, CDR2 YSYEKL. The CDR3 spans 15 residues. Trimming pared 5 bases from V and 3 bases from J, leaving 17 bases between. In DNA, the CDR3 is TGCGCCAGCAGCGAATTCGGGACCGAAGACTACGAGCAGTACTTC. This sequence encodes CASSEFGTEDYEQYF.

The chain employs TRBV4-1 and TRBJ1-5, with 9 bases matching TRBD1. Trimming took 4 bases from V and 4 from J; bases not matched to a gene: 5. This CDR3 contains 15 residues. The germline CDR1 and CDR2 sequences are MGHRA and YSYEKL. The CDR3 bases are TGCGCCAGCAGCCCGGGACAGGGCGCGAATCAGCCCCAGCATTTT. Amino acid sequence: CASSPGQGANQPQHF.

V gene TRBV16 combines with J gene TRBJ1-5, with unresolved D. The CDR3 has 15 residues. Per germline, CDR1 KGHSY and CDR2 FQNENV. The ends were cut back, 2 bases at V and 3 bases at J, with 11 bases in the middle. The CDR3 sequence is CASSQGRQINQPQHF. As DNA, the CDR3 is TGTGCCAGCAGCCAAGGGAGGCAGATCAATCAGCCCCAGCATTTT.

The chain couples TRBV7-9 to TRBJ2-2, with 9 nucleotides matching TRBD2. Germline assignment: CDR1 SEHNR and CDR2 FQNEAQ (reference sequence). V was clipped by 7 bases and J by 3 bases; unmatched bases: 12. This CDR3 contains 17 residues. DNA for the CDR3: TGTGCCAGCAACCATGGTGCGGGAGGGCCGGACACCGGGGAGCTGTTTTTT. This translates into CASNHGAGGPDTGELFF.

This sequence joins TRBV11-3 and TRBJ2-2; no definite D call. Trimming cost V 3 bases and J 4 bases, with 3 bases left between them. The length of the CDR3 is 12 residues. Germline CDR1 reads SGHNT; CDR2 reads YENEEA. The CDR3 spells CASSFGTGELFF. The CDR3 DNA follows: TGTGCCAGCAGCTTCGGCACCGGGGAGCTGTTTTTT.

CDR3 sequence: CASSLAPSGSSNTGELFF. For the CDR3, the DNA is TGTGCCAGCAGCTTGGCTCCTAGCGGGAGTTCTAACACCGGGGAGCTGTTTTTT. The J gene is TRBJ2-2, the V gene TRBV11-2, with TRBD2 matching over 10 bases. The CDR3 consists of 18 residues. Germline V gene sequence: CDR1 SGHAT, CDR2 FQNNGV. V trimming: 3 bases; J trimming: 2 bases; junction bases outside the gene matches: 9.

This CDR3 reads CASSHPPGQGAHGYTF. The CDR3, as DNA: TGTGCCAGCAGCCACCCACCGGGACAGGGGGCGCATGGCTACACCTTC. The genes are TRBV4-2 and TRBJ1-2; 12 bases line up with TRBD1. Germline V gives CDR1 LGHNA, CDR2 YNFKEQ. J gave up 6 bases and V 3 bases, and 8 bases lay outside the gene matches. The CDR3 runs to 16 residues.

The V call is TRBV27, the J call TRBJ2-3, with a weak D call TRBD2 (5 bases). Between the trimmed V and J ends, which lost 4 bases and 6 bases, there was a span of 11 bases. Per the germline V gene, CDR1 is MNHEY and CDR2 is SMNVEV (reference sequence). This CDR3 comprises 13 residues. The CDR3 coding sequence is TGTGCCAGCAGTTCCCCCCGGAGGGATACGCAGTATTTT. Protein product: CASSSPRRDTQYF.

This clone was detected once. This sequence joins TRBV4-1 and TRBJ2-1; 10 nucleotides match TRBD2. This CDR3 is built from 16 residues. From germline, CDR1 is MGHRA and CDR2 YSYEKL. V lost 2 bases to trimming and J lost 4 bases; unmatched junction nucleotides: 5. The CDR3 region has the DNA TGCGCCAGCAGCCAAATAGCGGGAGGACCATACAATGAGCAGTTCTTC. Translating it yields CASSQIAGGPYNEQFF.

The chain is built from TRBV9 and TRBJ1-2; D possibly corresponds to TRBD1 (5 bases). The CDR3 loop spans 15 amino acids. Germline V gene data show CDR1 as SGDLS and CDR2 as YYNGEE. V lost 1 base to trimming and J lost 6 bases, with 16 bases between them. CDR3 sequence: CASSVWDPPRDGYTF. CDR3 DNA: TGTGCCAGCAGCGTATGGGACCCGCCGAGGGATGGCTACACCTTC.

V gene TRBV6-5 combines with J gene TRBJ2-4; D is possibly TRBD1 (5 bases). The V gene lost 2 bases and the J gene lost 6 bases, with 14 bases spanning the gap. The CDR3 runs to 15 residues. From germline, CDR1 is MNHEY and CDR2 SVGAGI. The CDR3 sequence: CASSYEAGNRNIQYF. In DNA, the CDR3 is TGTGCCAGCAGTTACGAGGCAGGGAATAGAAACATTCAGTACTTC.

This chain connects TRBV4-2 to TRBJ1-2; D is unresolved. The CDR3 extends over 16 amino acids. Germline CDR1 and CDR2: LGHNA and YNFKEQ. Trimming removed 0 bases from V and 3 bases from J, with 14 bases in between. The CDR3 region has the DNA TGTGCCAGCAGCCAAGACAGGTCCAGAGGATACTATGGCTACACCTTC. It is translated as CASSQDRSRGYYGYTF.

V and J are TRBV7-8 and TRBJ2-1; the D is unclear. The CDR3 runs 12 residues. Trimming removed 4 bases at V and 8 bases at J, with 9 bases between. Looked up from germline, CDR1 is SGHVS and CDR2 is FQNEAQ. CDR3 in amino acids: CASSSTIDEQFF. The DNA of the CDR3 is TGTGCCAGCAGCTCCACTATAGATGAGCAGTTCTTC.

The chain couples TRBV30 to TRBJ2-1, with 13 bases identical to TRBD2. Germline-derived CDR1 and CDR2 are GTSNPN and SVGIG (reference sequence). The length of the CDR3 is 18 residues. V gave up 4 bases and J gave up 9 bases; unmatched junction bases: 18. The CDR3 DNA is TGTGCCTGGAACGCGGATATCACCGGGACTAGCGGGATTATTGAGCAGTTCTTC. This gives the protein CAWNADITGTSGIIEQFF.

The J gene is TRBJ1-1, the V gene TRBV19; D might be TRBD1 (6 bases). Trimming left V 5 bases short and J 4 bases short, with 14 bases between. The length of the CDR3 is 14 residues. In germline, CDR1 is LNHDA, CDR2 SQIVND (reference sequence). The CDR3 bases are TGTGCCAGTAGTGTCAGGGGAAGGAGCACTGAAGCTTTCTTT. Encoded protein: CASSVRGRSTEAFF.

V gene TRBV10-3 combines with J gene TRBJ1-2; D perhaps matches TRBD1 (5 bases). Deletions cut 8 bases from V and 4 bases from J, with 11 bases between. Germline V gene data show CDR1 as ENHRY and CDR2 as SYGVKD. This CDR3 spans 12 amino acids. CDR3 protein: CAIGGDFYGYTF. The DNA for the CDR3 is TGTGCCATCGGGGGGGACTTCTATGGCTACACCTTC.

V usage is TRBV29-1 and J usage is TRBJ2-7, with 8 bases matching TRBD1. Germline V gene data show CDR1 as SQVTM and CDR2 as ANQGSEA. This CDR3 has 15 residues. The V segment lost 2 bases and the J segment 4 bases; nucleotides outside the gene matches: 10. CDR3 sequence (DNA): TGCAGCGTTGAAAGGTTAGCGGACAGGGAATACGAGCAGTACTTC. Translation: CSVERLADREYEQYF.

V is TRBV2 and J is TRBJ2-1; 9 bases align to TRBD1. J lost 2 bases, V lost 1 base, and 0 bases had no gene match. The CDR3 totals 15 residues. Germline V gives CDR1 SNHLY, CDR2 FYNNEI. In nucleotides, the CDR3 is TGTGCCAGCAGTGAAGGGGACAGGGCCTACAATGAGCAGTTCTTC. Its translation: CASSEGDRAYNEQFF.

The V and J genes are TRBV25-1 and TRBJ2-7; D is perhaps TRBD1 (6 bases). The CDR3 extends over 14 amino acids. Trimming cost V 6 bases and J 2 bases, with 14 bases left between them. Germline-derived CDR1 and CDR2 are MGHDK and SYGVNS. The DNA for the CDR3 is TGTGCCAGCAGAGGACAGAGAAGCCCCTACGAGCAGTACTTC. This encodes CASRGQRSPYEQYF.

The genes are TRBV15 and TRBJ2-3, with 9 positions matching TRBD2. The CDR3 has 16 amino acids. Germline CDR1 is LNHNV and CDR2 is YYDKDF (reference sequence). V lost 2 bases, J lost 4 bases, and 7 bases stayed unmatched. The CDR3 DNA sequence: TGTGCCACCAGCAGACATAGCGGGAGTAGGGCAGATACGCAGTATTTT. Protein: CATSRHSGSRADTQYF.

This chain connects TRBV30 to TRBJ2-1, with 9 bases fitting TRBD2. V was clipped by 0 bases and J by 0 bases; unmatched bases: 15. Germline V gene data show CDR1 as GTSNPN and CDR2 as SVGIG (reference sequence). This CDR3 has 20 residues. CDR3 in DNA: TGTGCCTGGAGTGTACGAATGGAGCTAGCGGGACAAAGCTCCTACAATGAGCAGTTCTTC. This codes for CAWSVRMELAGQSSYNEQFF.

The chain employs TRBV19 and TRBJ1-3, with 9 bases identical to TRBD1. The CDR3 sequence is 15 residues long. Germline V gene lookup returns CDR1 LNHDA and CDR2 SQIVND (reference sequence). Trimming removed 10 bases from V and 0 bases from J; junction bases left unmatched: 7. This CDR3 reads CATSDRGTSGNTIYF. In DNA, the CDR3 is TGTGCCACGTCGGACAGGGGAACCTCTGGAAACACCATATATTTT.

This chain connects TRBV6-5 to TRBJ2-5; D is tentatively TRBD1 or TRBD2 (5 bases each). The V gene's germline CDR1 is MNHEY and CDR2 SVGAGI. V was trimmed by 2 bases and J by 1 base, leaving 8 bases between them. This CDR3 is built from 14 residues. The CDR3 region is CASSYGGIQETQYF. CDR3 nucleotide sequence: TGTGCCAGCAGTTACGGGGGAATCCAAGAGACCCAGTACTTC.